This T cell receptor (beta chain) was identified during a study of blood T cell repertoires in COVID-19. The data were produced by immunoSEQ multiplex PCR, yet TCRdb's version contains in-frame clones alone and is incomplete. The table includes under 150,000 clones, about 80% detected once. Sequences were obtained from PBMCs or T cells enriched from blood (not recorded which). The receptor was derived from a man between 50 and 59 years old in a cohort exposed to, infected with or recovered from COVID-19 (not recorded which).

CDR3 residues: CASSFTGGSYEQYF. In DNA form, the CDR3 reads TGCGCCAGCAGCTTTACGGGAGGTTCCTACGAGCAGTACTTC. This sequence joins TRBV5-1 and TRBJ2-7, with TRBD2 matching 7 bases. CDR1 and CDR2 from the germline V gene are SGHRS and YFSETQ. The CDR3 runs to 14 residues. V gave up 2 bases and J gave up 1 base; unmatched junction bases: 3.